This record concerns one TCR beta chain sequence. The data are from a study of blood T cell repertoires in COVID-19. Turning to the study itself: Acute and convalescent COVID-19 specimens originated in the United States, Italy and Spain.

Libraries were prepared by immunoSEQ multiplex PCR; TCRdb keeps only in-frame clonotypes and omits some of them. The sample contains 290,000 or so clones, about 90% of which appear only once. The ends were cut back, 4 bases at V and 2 bases at J, with 17 bases in the middle. CDR1 and CDR2 from the germline V gene are MDHEN and SYDVKM. CDR3 length equals 16 residues. The rearrangement links TRBV28 to TRBJ1-2, with a possible D match to TRBD1 (6 bases). Material for sequencing was PBMCs or T cells enriched from blood (not recorded which). The source is a woman younger than 30 with acute COVID-19. The CDR3: CASSWGPRGSNYGYTF. The CDR3 DNA follows: TGTGCCAGCAGTTGGGGCCCCAGGGGTTCAAACTATGGCTACACCTTC.